This is a list of T cell receptor beta chains from one sample in a study of T cells in Graves' hyperthyroidism and ophthalmopathy. TCRdb re-called the multiplex PCR reads through MiXCR, storing one row per CDR3 protein. This sample has some 600,000 distinct CDR3 sequences; about 14% occur once, and the top ten carry less than 6%. Source material: blood. All receptors come from a woman aged 25-40 years with Graves' hyperthyroidism that later progressed to Graves' ophthalmopathy. CDR3s include the opening cysteine and the closing phenylalanine or tryptophan. A D gene is named only where the DNA matches it firmly. Not every row has a clone size; where given, it reads once, few, many or a size class.

v_gene,j_gene,d_gene,len,abundance,CDR3nt,CDR3aa
TRBV3-1,TRBJ2-7,-,16,many,TGTGCCAGCAGCCAAGTTAGTGTGACAACGACCTACGAGCAGTACTTC,CASSQVSVTTTYEQYF
TRBV6-4,TRBJ2-7,-,13,-,TGTGCCAGCAGACCCCGGGCACACTACGAGCAGTACTTC,CASRPRAHYEQYF
TRBV7-9,TRBJ2-7,-,15,-,TGTGCCAGCAGCTCTGGGGAAGGCTCGGGCCACGAGCAGTACTTC,CASSSGEGSGHEQYF
TRBV20-1,TRBJ2-1,TRBD1,14,many,TGCAGTGCCCTACGCCAGACAGGGAGCAATGAGCAGTTCTTC,CSALRQTGSNEQFF
TRBV27,TRBJ2-7,TRBD1,14,many,TGTGCCAGCAGTTCCACAGGGGTCTCCTACGAGCAGTACTTC,CASSSTGVSYEQYF
TRBV20-1,TRBJ1-1,TRBD1,15,many,TGCAGTGCCCCTGACGGAGGGGGCCATAACACTGAAGCTTTCTTT,CSAPDGGGHNTEAFF
TRBV7-9,TRBJ1-1,-,14,few,TGTGCCAGCCTAAGTACTTGGGAAGCCACTGAAGCTTTCTTT,CASLSTWEATEAFF
TRBV14,TRBJ2-3,TRBD2,14,many,TGTGCCAGCAGCCCTCGGGACTACACAGATACGCAGTATTTT,CASSPRDYTDTQYF
TRBV19,TRBJ2-1,-,11,-,TGTGCCAGTAGAGACGTGGGTGAGCAGTTCTTC,CASRDVGEQFF
TRBV12-3/TRBV12-4,TRBJ1-1,-,13,many,TGTGCCAGCAGTATATGGGCGGAGGGTGAAGCTTTCTTT,CASSIWAEGEAFF
TRBV11-3,TRBJ2-2,TRBD1,18,-,TGTGCCAGCAGCTCCGCGGGACAGGGGGAATATCGCTCCGGGGAGCTGTTTTTT,CASSSAGQGEYRSGELFF
TRBV12-3/TRBV12-4,TRBJ1-2,TRBD1,14,many,TGTGCCAGCAGCCGCGCTACAGGGGCGCCAGGCTACACCTTC,CASSRATGAPGYTF
TRBV18,TRBJ1-2,-,18,-,TGTGCCAGCTCACCGTCAGCCTTACTCTTGAGCTTAAACTATGGCTACACCTTC,CASSPSALLLSLNYGYTF
TRBV29-1,TRBJ1-1,-,11,-,TGCAGCGTTGTGGTATACACTGAAGCTTTCTTT,CSVVVYTEAFF
TRBV7-9,TRBJ1-1,-,13,-,TGTGCCAGCAGCTTAATAATGTCATCTGAAGCTTTCTTT,CASSLIMSSEAFF
TRBV14,TRBJ2-2,-,14,few,TGTGCCAGCGGGCTGCGGGAGAACACCGGGGAGCTGTTTTTT,CASGLRENTGELFF
TRBV3-1,TRBJ2-1,-,17,many,TGTGCCAGCAGCCAAGGAACTTTTCGGGGCACGGCTGGGGAGCAGTTCTTC,CASSQGTFRGTAGEQFF
TRBV9,TRBJ1-2,-,15,many,TGTGCCAGCAGCCTATCAGCCCAAGCTAACTATGGCTACACCTTC,CASSLSAQANYGYTF
TRBV7-3,TRBJ2-5,TRBD1,14,many,TGTGCCAGCAGAAGGGACAGCGGTACAGAGACCCAGTACTTC,CASRRDSGTETQYF
TRBV3-1,TRBJ2-3,TRBD2,16,few,TGTGCCAGCAGCCAAGGAGCTAGCGGGAGAGGAGATACGCAGTATTTT,CASSQGASGRGDTQYF
TRBV30,TRBJ2-6,-,14,-,TGTGCCTGGAGTCCAGCCCTGGGGGCCAACGTCCTGACTTTC,CAWSPALGANVLTF